The rows below give T cell receptor beta chains drawn from one sample of a study of T cells in Graves' hyperthyroidism and ophthalmopathy. A single record per CDR3 protein comes from TCRdb applying MiXCR to the multiplex PCR reads. The sample records 370,000 or so distinct CDR3 sequences, 15% to 18% being singletons. The material sequenced was blood. These receptor sequences come from a woman aged 18-29 years with Graves' hyperthyroidism that later progressed to Graves' ophthalmopathy. Each CDR3 is given with its conserved first and last residue. The D gene is left open where the match is weak. Only part of the rows carry a size: once, few, many, or a class if the clone is expanded.

many	TRBD1	TRBV27	TRBJ2-3	TGTGCCAGCAGTTTATCTACAGGGGGCTTATCCACAGATACGCAGTATTTT	CASSLSTGGLSTDTQYF
many	-	TRBV4-2	TRBJ2-7	TGTGCCAGCAGCCTAGAGGCGGGCCGTTCCTACGAGCAGTACTTC	CASSLEAGRSYEQYF
many	-	TRBV7-2	TRBJ2-3	TGTGCCAGCGGATCGGGAGTGGGCACAGATACGCAGTATTTT	CASGSGVGTDTQYF
-	-	TRBV2	TRBJ1-6	TGTGCCAGCTGGCCAGGGCAGGTCTATAATTCACCCCTCCACTTT	CASWPGQVYNSPLHF
few	-	TRBV4-2	TRBJ1-2	TGTGCCAGCAGCCAGCCCCATGGTTGGTATGGCTACACCTTC	CASSQPHGWYGYTF
-	TRBD1	TRBV19	TRBJ1-3	TGTGCCAGTAGTACGGCGCAGGGGGCCTCTGGAAACACCATATATTTT	CASSTAQGASGNTIYF
-	-	TRBV6-2/TRBV6-3	TRBJ1-2	TGTGCCAGCAGCCGACAAGGGGGAGATGGCTACACCTTC	CASSRQGGDGYTF
many	TRBD1	TRBV20-1	TRBJ1-5	TGCGGGAGCACAGACGGGACAGTATTTAGCAATCAGCCCCAGCATTTT	CGSTDGTVFSNQPQHF
many	TRBD2	TRBV18	TRBJ2-2	TGTGCCAGCTCACCACCGGCGGGAGGCACCGGGGAGCTGTTTTTT	CASSPPAGGTGELFF
many	TRBD1	TRBV3-1	TRBJ2-7	TGTGCCAGCAGCCCCCCCGGGACAGGGCCTGGCGAGCAGTACTTC	CASSPPGTGPGEQYF
-	TRBD1	TRBV24-1	TRBJ2-3	TGTGCCACCAGTAAAAACAGGGGCCCCACAGATACGCAGTATTTT	CATSKNRGPTDTQYF
-	-	TRBV4-2	TRBJ1-1	TGTGCCAGCAGCCTGACCGGGACGGTGAACACTGAAGCTTTCTTT	CASSLTGTVNTEAFF
few	-	TRBV20-1	TRBJ2-7	TGCAGTGCTAGAGATAGCCTAAAGGCCTACGAGCAGTACTTC	CSARDSLKAYEQYF
many	-	TRBV4-1	TRBJ1-1	TGCGCCAGCAGCCACAAGAGGGGTATGAACACTGAAGCTTTCTTT	CASSHKRGMNTEAFF
many	-	TRBV28	TRBJ2-1	TGTGCCAGCAGTTACGGGTACAATGAGCAGTTCTTC	CASSYGYNEQFF
many	-	TRBV5-1	TRBJ1-5	TGCGCCAGCAGCTCCGGGGGTAACGGCAATCAGCCCCAGCATTTT	CASSSGGNGNQPQHF
-	TRBD1	TRBV12-3/TRBV12-4	TRBJ1-6	TGTGCCAGCAGTCTAGGACAGGCCCAATCACCCCTCCACTTT	CASSLGQAQSPLHF
few	-	TRBV7-2	TRBJ1-4	TGTGCCAGCAGCCCCATATGGGGGGCGAGGCGGGAAAAACTGTTTTTT	CASSPIWGARREKLFF
many	TRBD1	TRBV27	TRBJ2-1	TGTGCCAGCAGTTTACGGTCATGGGACAGTCACAATGAGCAGTTCTTC	CASSLRSWDSHNEQFF
-	TRBD1	TRBV15	TRBJ1-5	TGTGCCACCAGCAGAGTATCAGCACGCCATGACAGGGGAGGGGAGCCCCAGCATTTT	CATSRVSARHDRGGEPQHF
many	TRBD1	TRBV28	TRBJ1-1	TGTGCCAGCAGTACCCGGGACAGGGCCGAGATGAACACTGAAGCTTTCTTT	CASSTRDRAEMNTEAFF
-	-	TRBV13	TRBJ1-2	TGTGCCAGCAGCTCAATAGGGCCAAGACAACCCGAATCATCTAACTATGGCTACACCTTC	CASSSIGPRQPESSNYGYTF
-	TRBD2	TRBV19	TRBJ2-1	TGTGCCAGTGAAAGCCCCTCTACTAGCGGGAGGGCCGGAGGTGATGAGCAGTTCTTC	CASESPSTSGRAGGDEQFF
many	-	TRBV11-2	TRBJ2-2	TGTGCCAGCAGCTTAGATGCCCAGGCTGGCGGGGAGCTGTTTTTT	CASSLDAQAGGELFF
-	-	TRBV5-4	TRBJ1-1	TGTGCCAGCAGCTACCCGACGGAGGCGAACACTGAAGCTTTCTTT	CASSYPTEANTEAFF
few	TRBD1	TRBV6-5	TRBJ2-2	TGTGCCAGCAGTTACGAGGGACAGTTCACCGGGGAGCTGTTTTTT	CASSYEGQFTGELFF
many	-	TRBV27	TRBJ2-7	TGTGCCAGCAAAAGGGAGACGGCCTACGAGCAGTACTTC	CASKRETAYEQYF
many	-	TRBV7-2	TRBJ1-2	TGTGCCAGCAGCTTAGATTTTCAGGGTAGTGCTGGCTACACCTTC	CASSLDFQGSAGYTF
-	-	TRBV9	TRBJ2-7	TGTGCCAGCAGCCTGGGACTGCTAGAGGAGGACGAGCAGTACTTC	CASSLGLLEEDEQYF
many	TRBD1	TRBV6-1	TRBJ1-2	TGTGCCAGCAGGTTACGGGGGACAGGGCCCCGCGCTAACTATGGCTACACCTTC	CASRLRGTGPRANYGYTF
many	TRBD1	TRBV28	TRBJ2-3	TGTGCCAGCCACTACGACAGGGCAGCAGATACGCAGTATTTT	CASHYDRAADTQYF